A single sample is the source of the 7 T cell receptor beta chains below, sequenced in a study of T cell clonality in common variable immunodeficiency. Study outcomes and limitations: Reportedly, TCR beta sequences from common variable immunodeficiency showed fewer deletions and N-nucleotide insertions.

Profiled with immunoSEQ multiplex PCR; TCRdb holds only in-frame clones, not every one. The counts give more than 20,000 clones, none of them seen only once; 24% is held by the top ten. Antigen specificity for these receptors is unknown. The sequencing sample was made of peripheral blood mononuclear cells. These receptors were obtained from a human donor with common variable immunodeficiency.

This clone was seen ten or more times. The CDR3 goes on 3 residues after the read ends, and that part is filled in from the germline J gene. This chain links TRBV20-1 with TRBJ2-5; a possible D gene is TRBD2 (6 bases). The germline V gene has CDR1 DFQATT and CDR2 SNEGSKA (reference sequence). CDR3 length: 14 residues. V was cut by 2 bases and J by 5 bases, with 15 bases left in between. CDR3 bases read: TGCAGTGCTAGATTGGTGGGGGGTCACGAGACC. Protein product: CSARLVGGHET. The whole CDR3 is CSARLVGGHETQYF.

This clone was seen repeatedly, ten times or more. The CDR3 extends 3 residues past the end of the read, so its final part is completed from the germline J gene. V usage is TRBV6-1 and J usage is TRBJ2-5, with a possible D match to TRBD2 (5 bases). CDR1 is MNHNS, CDR2 SASEGT, per germline. V was cut by 4 bases and J by 0 bases, with 9 bases left in between. CDR3 length: 14 amino acids. This chain's CDR3 is CASSAGVYQETQYF. The part of the CDR3 DNA that was read is TGTGCCAGCAGTGCCGGGGTGTACCAAGAGACC.

About this clone: The read terminates 3 residues ahead of where the CDR3 ends, so the germline J gene completes it. This sequence joins TRBV7-7 and TRBJ2-2; 8 bases fit TRBD1. V lost 6 bases and J lost 6; bases outside the gene matches: 9. The CDR3 is 15 residues long. Germline assignment: CDR1 SSHAT and CDR2 FNYEAQ (reference sequence). The CDR3 protein is CASSFDRGTSGELFF. CDR3 bases read: TGTGCCAGCAGTTTCGACAGGGGCACGTCCGGGGAG.

This clone was recorded many times. CDR3 sequence: CASSLVAGLNTGELFF. Incomplete CDR3 DNA: TGTGCCAGCAGCTTAGTGGCGGGCTTAAACACCGGGGAG. V and J are TRBV7-8 and TRBJ2-2; tentative D call: TRBD2 (5 bases). The read finishes 3 residues shy of the CDR3 end, and the germline J gene is used to complete it. The length of the CDR3 is 16 residues. V dropped 1 base and J dropped 2 bases, with 11 bases sitting between them. CDR1 is SGHVS and CDR2 is FQNEAQ in the germline V gene. Full variable domain (outside the CDR3, taken from reference TRBV7-8 and TRBJ2-2): GAGVSQSPRYKVAKRGQDVALRCDPISGHVSLFWYQQALGQGPEFLTYFQNEAQLDKSGLPSDRFFAERPEGSVSTLKIQRTQQEDSAVYLCASSLVAGLNTGELFFGEGSRLTVL.

This clone occurred many times. The read terminates 3 residues ahead of where the CDR3 ends, so the germline J gene completes it. The chain recombines TRBV19 with TRBJ1-5; D is undetermined. Trimming stripped 8 bases from V and 6 bases from J, with 17 bases between. This CDR3 has 14 amino acids. Germline V gene sequence: CDR1 LNHDA, CDR2 SQIVND (reference sequence). CDR3 sequence reads: CASRWRNLGQPQHF. The part of the CDR3 DNA that was read is TGTGCCAGTCGGTGGAGGAATCTAGGTCAGCCC.

As for this clone: The read is 3 residues too short to cover the CDR3 end, so that end is filled in from the germline J gene. The gene calls are TRBV30 and TRBJ2-5; TRBD1 aligns across 11 bases. V lost 8 bases and J lost 5; bases outside the gene matches: 10. CDR3 length: 14 residues. Germline V gene sequence: CDR1 GTSNPN, CDR2 SVGIG (reference sequence). The CDR3 bases that were read are TGTGCCACCGGGACAGGGGGGAGAGGGGAGACC. Its protein product is CATGTGGRGET. The full CDR3 reads CATGTGGRGETQYF.

This clone was counted ten times or more. The CDR3 is cut off 3 residues early in the read; its end comes from the germline J gene. The chain uses TRBV5-1 and TRBJ2-5; 11 bases map to TRBD2. After removal of 0 bases from V and 5 bases from J, the junction contained 6 bases not matched to a gene. CDR3 length: 16 residues. Germline loops: CDR1 SGHRS, CDR2 YFSETQ. The CDR3 loop is CASSLGASGGSETQYF. The CDR3 DNA, read in part, is TGCGCCAGCAGCTTGGGGGCTAGCGGGGGGTCGGAGACC.